This T cell receptor beta chain came from a study of T-cell reconstitution after alpha-beta-depleted transplantation in children. Notes on the study in general: One year after transplant, T-cell counts and diversity came mostly from newly produced T cells. Alpha-beta T cells about two months after transplant reportedly derived from several hundred expanded graft clones.

Unique molecular identifiers were built into the TCRbeta library. TCRdb re-analysed the PCR reads in MiXCR, keeping a single row per CDR3 protein. The repertoire consists of about 980,000 distinct CDR3 sequences, with around 30% occurring once and the leading ten covering roughly 27%. Details on this clonotype: Its antigen is unknown.

CDR3 length: 15 amino acids. Germline lookup yields CDR1 SGHRS and CDR2 YFSETQ. Trimming pared 4 bases from V and 2 bases from J, leaving 16 bases between. The TCR was taken from a boy in the first two years of life who had a stem cell transplant for SCID, so the T cells may come from the graft donor. This chain links TRBV5-1 with TRBJ2-7; weak D call: TRBD2 (6 bases). The material was PBMCs, mostly from graft donor cells, obtained 360 days after TCRalphabeta/CD19-depleted stem cell transplant. The CDR3 spells CASSPEGRITYEQYF. CDR3 sequence (DNA): TGCGCCAGCAGCCCGGAGGGGCGAATTACCTACGAGCAGTACTTC.